The 14 T cell receptor beta chains below were found in one sample sequenced in a study of T-cell reconstitution after alpha-beta-depleted transplantation in children. Unique molecular identifiers were incorporated when the TCRbeta library was constructed. TCRdb itself ran the PCR reads through MiXCR, one entry per CDR3 protein. The sample yields roughly 350,000 distinct CDR3 sequences, under 20% seen once. Here the sequenced sample was PBMCs, mostly from graft donor cells, taken 360 days after TCRalphabeta/CD19-depleted stem cell transplant. Every receptor here comes from a male patient aged 2 to 10 who had a stem cell transplant for acute lymphoblastic leukemia, so the T cells may come from the graft donor.

This clonotype was counted many times. The CDR3 loop is CASSSQVGETEAFF. CDR3 DNA: TGTGCCAGCAGTTCACAGGTGGGAGAGACTGAAGCTTTCTTT. The gene calls are TRBV12-3 or TRBV12-4 and TRBJ1-1; the D gene is possibly TRBD1 (5 bases). The length of the CDR3 is 14 residues. V was pared by 4 bases and J by 5 bases, with 14 bases between.

Ten or more counts support this clonotype. The J gene is TRBJ2-1, the V gene TRBV28, with a possible D match to TRBD2 (6 bases). Trimming removed 3 bases from V and 1 base from J, with 13 bases in between. The CDR3 is 16 residues long. CDR1 is MDHEN, CDR2 SYDVKM, per germline. The CDR3 DNA reads TGTGCCAGCAGTTTTCCCGGGGAGGTGTCCTACAATGAGCAGTTCTTC. Amino acid sequence: CASSFPGEVSYNEQFF.

The table lists this clonotype with a few counts. This sequence joins TRBV24-1 and TRBJ2-1; 9 bases are shared with TRBD2. The V segment lost 9 bases and the J segment 8 bases; nucleotides outside the gene matches: 10. Germline CDR1 reads KGHDR; CDR2 reads SFDVKD. CDR3 length equals 14 residues. The DNA of the CDR3 is TGTGCCACCTCCGGGACTAGCACGGGGGATGAGCAGTTCTTC. Translated, it gives CATSGTSTGDEQFF.

The chain uses TRBV20-1 and TRBJ2-7; 7 bases match TRBD1. This CDR3 has 13 amino acids. The junction had 5 bases not matched to a gene; V was cut back by 3 bases and J by 3 bases. Germline V gene lookup returns CDR1 DFQATT and CDR2 SNEGSKA (reference sequence). CDR3 coding DNA: TGCAGTGCTAGGGTCGACAGGGACTACGAGCAGTACTTC. This encodes CSARVDRDYEQYF.

This rearrangement joins TRBV28 to TRBJ2-1; D is perhaps TRBD1 or TRBD2 (6 bases each). This CDR3 has 14 amino acids. From germline, CDR1 is MDHEN and CDR2 SYDVKM. V was cut by 6 bases and J by 4 bases, with 13 bases left in between. CDR3 sequence reads: CASRLRGAYNEQFF. CDR3 DNA sequence: TGTGCCAGCAGATTAAGGGGGGCTTACAATGAGCAGTTCTTC.

This clonotype has a handful of counts. CDR3: CASSFYQGEQTQYF. The CDR3 region has the DNA TGCGCCAGCAGCTTTTATCAGGGGGAACAGACCCAGTACTTC. The chain joins TRBV5-1 to TRBJ2-5, with 7 positions matching TRBD1. The CDR3 spans 14 residues. Germline V gene data show CDR1 as SGHRS and CDR2 as YFSETQ. V was clipped by 2 bases and J by 6 bases; unmatched bases: 7.

At least ten counts were recorded for this clonotype. The chain recombines TRBV18 with TRBJ2-2, with D possibly TRBD1 on 5 matching bases. Per the germline V gene, CDR1 is KGHSH and CDR2 is LQKENI. The CDR3 contains 15 residues. Trimming shortened V by 0 bases and J by 1 base, and 6 bases separated the two germline ends. CDR3: CASSPPGQNTGELFF. CDR3 bases: TGTGCCAGCTCACCACCAGGACAGAACACCGGGGAGCTGTTTTTT.

This clonotype was observed many times. V usage is TRBV6-2 or TRBV6-3 and J usage is TRBJ2-5; 7 bases are shared with TRBD1. This CDR3 comprises 15 residues. The junction had 10 bases not matched to a gene; V was cut back by 6 bases and J by 3 bases. In germline, CDR1 is MNHEY, CDR2 SVGEGT. CDR3 protein: CASSIYTGAKETQYF. CDR3 nucleotides: TGTGCCAGCAGCATTTATACAGGGGCTAAAGAGACCCAGTACTTC.

The chain uses TRBV6-5 and TRBJ2-2, with D hard to call. The CDR3 covers 12 residues. The germline gives CDR1 MNHEY, CDR2 SVGAGI. The V end lost 4 bases, the J end lost 7 bases, and 7 bases lay between the germline ends. CDR3 protein: CASSWIGGELFF. The DNA for the CDR3 is TGTGCCAGCAGTTGGATCGGCGGGGAGCTGTTTTTT.

This chain joins TRBV28 and TRBJ2-2; the D is unclear. The V gene's germline CDR1 is MDHEN and CDR2 SYDVKM. This CDR3 has 12 amino acids. V dropped 3 bases and J dropped 12 bases, with 11 bases sitting between them. DNA for the CDR3: TGTGCCAGCAGTTTGGCGGCCTCACAGCTGTTTTTT. Protein sequence: CASSLAASQLFF.

This clonotype was found many times. The chain uses TRBV28 and TRBJ1-2; no definite D call. The CDR3 is made up of 14 amino acids. Germline values: CDR1 MDHEN, CDR2 SYDVKM. Trimming removed 2 bases from V and 7 bases from J, with 14 bases in between. CDR3: CASSLKGEFSGYTF. CDR3 DNA: TGTGCCAGCAGTTTAAAGGGAGAATTCAGTGGCTACACCTTC.

The sample holds a few counts of this clonotype. The gene calls are TRBV10-2 and TRBJ2-1; 7 nucleotides line up with TRBD2. V shed 3 bases, J shed 4 bases, and the junction held 6 bases outside the gene matches. This CDR3 region has 15 residues. CDR1 is WSHSY and CDR2 is SAAADI in the germline V gene. CDR3 nucleotides: TGCGCCAGCAGTGACAGGACTAGTAGGTACAATGAGCAGTTCTTC. This gives the protein CASSDRTSRYNEQFF.

In its sample, this clonotype was seen many times. The chain joins TRBV28 to TRBJ2-1, with D maybe TRBD1 (6 bases). V was trimmed by 7 bases and J by 4 bases, leaving 23 bases between them. CDR3 size: 17 residues. The germline V gene encodes CDR1 MDHEN and CDR2 SYDVKM. The CDR3 spells CASTPDRGHLRYNEQFF. The CDR3 DNA reads TGTGCCAGCACCCCCGACCGGGGACACCTCAGGTACAATGAGCAGTTCTTC.

This clonotype has only a few counts. This chain uses TRBV9 with TRBJ2-7; 8 bases are shared with TRBD1. Germline loops: CDR1 SGDLS, CDR2 YYNGEE. Trimming cost V 3 bases and J 2 bases; bases outside gene matches: 4. The CDR3 loop spans 14 amino acids. The DNA for the CDR3 is TGTGCCAGCAGCGGGACAGGGAACCCCTACGAGCAGTACTTC. It specifies CASSGTGNPYEQYF.